This paragraph reports one T cell receptor beta chain. What it binds is not known. The junction does not match germline at one end; this may be a read error. PCR primers comprised 60 Vbeta and 13 Jbeta primers. Repertoires were generated with immunoSEQ multiplex PCR, while TCRdb's copy carries only in-frame clones and drops some. The profile shows approximately 110,000 clones, 60% to 70% of them singletons. The data are from a study of cytomegalovirus exposure and HLA in healthy donors. Study findings and constraints: Diagnosis of cytomegalovirus status made by the classifier reportedly showed high specificity and sensitivity.

CDR1 is SSHAT and CDR2 is FNYEAQ in the germline V gene (reference sequence). There are 14 residues in the CDR3. The chain uses TRBV7-7 and TRBJ2-3; 9 bases line up with TRBD1. What was sequenced was PBMCs. The TCR originated in a man aged 30 to 39 in good health and CMV-seropositive. The CDR3 sequence: CASSPRTGVDTQYF. For the CDR3, the DNA is TGTGCTAGCAGCCCCCGGACAGGGGTAGATACGCAGTATTTT.